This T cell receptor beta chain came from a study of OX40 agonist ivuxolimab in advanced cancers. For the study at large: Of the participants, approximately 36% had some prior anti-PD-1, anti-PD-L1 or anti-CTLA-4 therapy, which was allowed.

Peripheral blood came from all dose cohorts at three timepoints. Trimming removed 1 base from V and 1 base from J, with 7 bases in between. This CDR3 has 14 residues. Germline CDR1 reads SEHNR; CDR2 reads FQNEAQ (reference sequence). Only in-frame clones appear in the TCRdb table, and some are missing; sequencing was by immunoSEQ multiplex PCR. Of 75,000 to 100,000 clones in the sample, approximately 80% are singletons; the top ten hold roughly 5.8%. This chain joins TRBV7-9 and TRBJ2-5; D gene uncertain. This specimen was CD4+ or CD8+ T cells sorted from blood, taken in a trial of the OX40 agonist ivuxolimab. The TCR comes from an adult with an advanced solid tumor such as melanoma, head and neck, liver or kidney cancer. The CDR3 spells CASSLGTTQETQYF. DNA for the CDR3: TGTGCCAGCAGCTTAGGGACGACCCAAGAGACCCAGTACTTC.